The 30 T cell receptor beta chains in this list originate from one sample, sequenced in a study of blood T cell repertoires in COVID-19. Data came from immunoSEQ multiplex PCR; TCRdb stores just in-frame clones and leaves some out. The table records 120,000 to 150,000 clones, 65% to 85% of them present only once. Input material: PBMCs or T cells enriched from blood (not recorded which). The origin of the receptors is a woman in her forties or fifties who had been exposed to COVID-19.

This chain joins TRBV27 and TRBJ1-5; TRBD1 matches at 10 bases. This CDR3 is built from 13 residues. The germline gives CDR1 MNHEY, CDR2 SMNVEV (reference sequence). The J segment lost 8 bases and the V segment lost 6 bases, leaving 4 bases of the junction unmatched. This chain's CDR3 is CASSFGTGEPQHF. CDR3 bases: TGTGCCAGCAGCTTCGGGACAGGGGAGCCCCAGCATTTT.

This clone was detected once. The chain joins TRBV6-1 to TRBJ1-2; tentatively, D is TRBD1 (6 bases). V was pared by 2 bases and J by 8 bases, with 9 bases between. The CDR3 consists of 12 residues. Germline V gene lookup returns CDR1 MNHNS and CDR2 SASEGT. The CDR3 reads CASSELQGGYTF. CDR3 sequence (DNA): TGTGCCAGCAGTGAACTTCAGGGGGGCTACACCTTC.

This chain connects TRBV9 to TRBJ1-1, with D maybe TRBD1 (6 bases). V was clipped by 3 bases and J by 12 bases, with 18 bases between them. The germline gives CDR1 SGDLS, CDR2 YYNGEE. The CDR3 has 13 residues. CDR3 protein: CASSAGESGSTFF. Here the CDR3 DNA reads TGTGCCAGCAGCGCAGGGGAGTCGGGGAGTACTTTCTTT. Full variable domain (outside the CDR3, taken from reference TRBV9 and TRBJ1-1): DSGVTQTPKHLITATGQRVTLRCSPRSGDLSVYWYQQSLDQGLQFLIQYYNGEERAKGNILERFSAQQFPDLHSELNLSSLELGDSALYFCASSAGESGSTFFGQGTRLTVV.

The rearrangement links TRBV27 to TRBJ1-5; 10 positions agree with TRBD1. The V segment lost 1 base and the J segment 6 bases; nucleotides outside the gene matches: 6. Germline assignment: CDR1 MNHEY and CDR2 SMNVEV (reference sequence). The length of the CDR3 is 16 residues. In nucleotides, the CDR3 is TGTGCCAGCAGTTTATTTGGGACAGGGGATGGTCAGCCCCAGCATTTT. Translation gives CASSLFGTGDGQPQHF.

The chain employs TRBV6-5 and TRBJ2-7; D gene uncertain. The V gene lost 2 bases and the J gene lost 3 bases, with 8 bases spanning the gap. Germline loops: CDR1 MNHEY, CDR2 SVGAGI. This CDR3 comprises 13 residues. CDR3 region: CASSYRRSYEQYF. The CDR3 bases are TGTGCCAGCAGTTACCGACGGAGCTACGAGCAGTACTTC.

The chain carries TRBV19 and TRBJ1-2; the D gene is possibly TRBD1 (6 bases). The CDR3 loop spans 16 amino acids. The germline V gene encodes CDR1 LNHDA and CDR2 SQIVND (reference sequence). V was shortened by 0 bases and J by 8 bases, with 19 bases between the two germline ends. CDR3 nucleotide sequence: TGTGCCAGTAGTATAGATCCGGCAGGGGTGATAGGAGGCTACACCTTC. Translation gives CASSIDPAGVIGGYTF.

V and J are TRBV7-9 and TRBJ2-5, with D perhaps TRBD2 (6 bases). Trimming took 3 bases from V and 7 from J, leaving 15 bases between them. The germline gives CDR1 SEHNR, CDR2 FQNEAQ (reference sequence). The CDR3 is made up of 14 amino acids. The CDR3 nucleotides are TGTGCCAGCAGCTTCGGGTCGGGGACTGGGACCCAGTACTTC. This encodes CASSFGSGTGTQYF.

The sample holds a few counts of this clone. This sequence joins TRBV5-4 and TRBJ1-3; the match to TRBD1 covers 7 bases. This CDR3 contains 15 residues. Unmatched junction bases numbered 5, after V lost 1 base and J lost 4 bases. Germline values: CDR1 SGHNT, CDR2 YYREEE (reference sequence). This chain's CDR3 is CASSLKGAGGNTIYF. CDR3 DNA sequence: TGTGCCAGCAGCTTGAAGGGGGCCGGAGGAAACACCATATATTTT. The entire variable domain, with the rest obtained from reference TRBV5-4 and TRBJ1-3, is as follows: ETGVTQSPTHLIKTRGQQVTLRCSSQSGHNTVSWYQQALGQGPQFIFQYYREEENGRGNFPPRFSGLQFPNYSSELNVNALELDDSALYLCASSLKGAGGNTIYFGEGSWLTVV.

V and J are TRBV3-1 (or the pseudogene TRBV3-2) and TRBJ2-3, with no clear D. V lost 4 bases and J lost 10, with 12 bases in between. The CDR3 is 12 amino acids. The germline gives CDR1 LGHDT, CDR2 YNNKEL (reference sequence). CDR3 sequence reads: CASSPRGGSQYF. For the CDR3, the DNA is TGTGCCAGCAGCCCGCGCGGTGGATCGCAGTATTTT.

The chain carries TRBV5-4 and TRBJ2-7; 12 bases fit TRBD1. Trimming cost V 9 bases and J 7 bases; bases outside gene matches: 8. Germline V lookup: CDR1 SGHNT, CDR2 YYREEE (reference sequence). The CDR3 totals 13 residues. The CDR3 coding sequence is TGTGCCATAAGGGACAGGGGGCGGATTGAGCAGTACTTC. This codes for CAIRDRGRIEQYF.

The chain couples TRBV27 to TRBJ2-7; 15 bases map to TRBD2. The CDR3 is 20 amino acids. V gave up 0 bases and J gave up 2 bases; unmatched junction bases: 11. Germline CDR1 reads MNHEY; CDR2 reads SMNVEV (reference sequence). CDR3 region: CASSLSAGLAGGFSTYEQYF. The CDR3 bases are TGTGCCAGCAGTTTATCGGCAGGACTAGCGGGAGGGTTCTCCACCTACGAGCAGTACTTC.

The chain employs TRBV19 and TRBJ1-2; no firm D call. Per the germline V gene, CDR1 is LNHDA and CDR2 is SQIVND (reference sequence). There are 15 residues in the CDR3. The V and J ends lost 2 bases and 4 bases respectively, with 14 bases between them. DNA of the CDR3: TGTGCCAGTAGTATACGGGTCACCGCGGGCTATGGCTACACCTTC. Translation: CASSIRVTAGYGYTF.

The chain is built from TRBV18 and TRBJ1-5; D ambiguous. The CDR3 runs to 14 residues. V was clipped by 1 base and J by 5 bases, with 9 bases between them. Germline V CDR1 and CDR2: KGHSH, LQKENI. The chain's CDR3 is CASSPRHRYQPQHF. In nucleotides, the CDR3 is TGTGCCAGCTCACCACGGCACCGCTATCAGCCCCAGCATTTT. The full variable domain, completed using reference TRBV18 and TRBJ1-5, is NAGVMQNPRHLVRRRGQEARLRCSPMKGHSHVYWYRQLPEEGLKFMVYLQKENIIDESGMPKERFSAEFPKEGPSILRIQQVVRGDSAAYFCASSPRHRYQPQHFGDGTRLSIL.

The V and J genes are TRBV6-5 and TRBJ1-4; TRBD1 matches 8 bases. Germline-derived CDR1 and CDR2 are MNHEY and SVGAGI. The CDR3 runs 14 residues. V lost 6 bases to trimming and J lost 4 bases; unmatched junction nucleotides: 4. The CDR3 DNA sequence: TGTGCCAGCAGGAGGGACAGGAGTAATGAAAAACTGTTTTTT. Translating it yields CASRRDRSNEKLFF.

This clone has just a few counts. The chain links TRBV28 to TRBJ2-5; D gene uncertain. In germline, CDR1 is MDHEN, CDR2 SYDVKM. The CDR3 length is 12 residues. V was clipped by 2 bases and J by 5 bases, with 6 bases between them. CDR3 protein: CASSLVRETQYF. CDR3 bases: TGTGCCAGCAGTTTAGTGAGGGAGACCCAGTACTTC.

This clone appeared a few times. The V call is TRBV11-2, the J call TRBJ1-2; D call uncertain. This CDR3 is built from 15 residues. V lost 1 base and J lost 0, with 9 bases in between. Germline CDR1 and CDR2: SGHAT and FQNNGV. CDR3 in amino acids: CASSLAKGANYGYTF. The CDR3 nucleotides are TGTGCCAGCAGCTTAGCGAAGGGAGCTAACTATGGCTACACCTTC.

The chain couples TRBV19 to TRBJ1-5; D not resolved. Between the trimmed V and J ends, which lost 7 bases and 4 bases, there was a span of 11 bases. Germline V gene sequence: CDR1 LNHDA, CDR2 SQIVND (reference sequence). This CDR3 contains 13 residues. The CDR3 bases are TGTGCCAGTACCCGGCCGGGGAATCAGCCCCAGCATTTT. Translation: CASTRPGNQPQHF.

The J gene is TRBJ1-6, the V gene TRBV5-1; D might be TRBD1 (5 bases). The germline V gene has CDR1 SGHRS and CDR2 YFSETQ. V was cut by 7 bases and J by 5 bases, with 16 bases left in between. This CDR3 region has 15 residues. CDR3 protein: CASATWGGNNSPLHF. CDR3 DNA sequence: TGCGCCAGCGCAACCTGGGGCGGGAATAATTCACCCCTCCACTTT.

This clone showed up just a few times. The chain has TRBV14 and TRBJ2-6; the D is unclear. The V gene's germline CDR1 is SGHDN and CDR2 FVKESK. Trimming took off 4 bases at V and 2 bases at J, with 6 bases between the two ends. The CDR3 is 14 residues long. Written as DNA, the CDR3 is TGTGCCAGCAGCCCCCAGGCTGGGGCCAACGTCCTGACTTTC. Translated: CASSPQAGANVLTF. The whole variable domain, filled in from reference TRBV14 and TRBJ2-6, reads EAGVTQFPSHSVIEKGQTVTLRCDPISGHDNLYWYRRVMGKEIKFLLHFVKESKQDESGMPNNRFLAERTGGTYSTLKVQPAELEDSGVYFCASSPQAGANVLTFGAGSRLTVL.

The chain links TRBV11-1 to TRBJ1-1, with 8 nucleotides matching TRBD1. The CDR3 has 14 residues. The V gene end was trimmed by 3 bases and the J gene end by 2 bases; junction bases not matched to a gene: 2. Germline CDR1 and CDR2: SGHAT and FQDESV (reference sequence). CDR3 residues: CASSLTGVNTEAFF. For the CDR3, the DNA is TGTGCCAGCAGCTTGACAGGGGTAAACACTGAAGCTTTCTTT.

V usage is TRBV15 and J usage is TRBJ2-5, with a weak D call TRBD1 (6 bases). The CDR3 length is 17 residues. The V end was cut by 2 bases, the J end by 2 bases, with 18 bases between. CDR1 LNHNV and CDR2 YYDKDF come from the germline V gene (reference sequence). CDR3 protein: CATSRSTHWTVQETQYF. The CDR3 coding sequence is TGTGCCACCAGCAGAAGTACCCACTGGACAGTTCAAGAGACCCAGTACTTC.

The V gene is TRBV11-2, the J gene TRBJ2-7; TRBD1 agrees at 8 bases. The CDR3 is 14 residues long. Germline V gene sequence: CDR1 SGHAT, CDR2 FQNNGV. V lost 5 bases, J lost 3 bases, and 6 bases stayed unmatched. CDR3 nucleotides: TGTGCCAGCAGCACTCGACAGGGGAGCTACGAGCAGTACTTC. Protein: CASSTRQGSYEQYF.

The V and J genes are TRBV28 and TRBJ2-7; unclear D gene. The germline V gene encodes CDR1 MDHEN and CDR2 SYDVKM. The CDR3 consists of 11 residues. Trimming pared 4 bases from V and 1 base from J, leaving 2 bases between. CDR3: CASSSSYEQYF. The CDR3 DNA follows: TGTGCCAGCAGTTCATCCTACGAGCAGTACTTC.

The J gene is TRBJ2-1, the V gene TRBV19; weak D call: TRBD2 (5 bases). CDR3 length equals 15 residues. Trimming stripped 1 base from V and 10 bases from J, with 17 bases between. Germline CDR1 LNHDA, CDR2 SQIVND (reference sequence). In DNA form, the CDR3 reads TGTGCCAGTAGTATAGGGCCGGCCGGGGAGAGGGAGCAGTTCTTC. It translates to CASSIGPAGEREQFF.

On this clone: Other DNA sequences of this sample code for an identical CDR3. CDR3 residues: CASSLGGYEQYF. CDR3 nucleotides: TGTGCCAGCAGTTTAGGAGGCTACGAGCAGTACTTC. The gene calls are TRBV27 and TRBJ2-7, with a possible D match to TRBD2 (5 bases). Germline loops: CDR1 MNHEY, CDR2 SMNVEV (reference sequence). The CDR3 length is 12 residues. V lost 2 bases, J lost 3 bases, and 5 bases lay in between.

This sequence joins TRBV27 and TRBJ1-6; D not resolved. Germline CDR1 reads MNHEY; CDR2 reads SMNVEV (reference sequence). V shed 2 bases and J shed 0 bases, with 8 bases lying between them. The CDR3 has 16 amino acids. The CDR3 DNA sequence: TGTGCCAGCAGTTTACCCACGAGCTCCTATAATTCACCCCTCCACTTT. Residues: CASSLPTSSYNSPLHF.

The chain combines TRBV6-5 with TRBJ1-1; 7 bases line up with TRBD1. Germline CDR1 reads MNHEY; CDR2 reads SVGAGI. CDR3 length: 14 residues. Unmatched junction bases numbered 15, after V lost 6 bases and J lost 11 bases. This CDR3 reads CASRESNRGAEAFF. CDR3 sequence (DNA): TGTGCCAGCAGGGAGAGTAACAGGGGCGCGGAGGCTTTCTTT.

Here the CDR3 reads CASSAKGLMTGDSYEQYF. CDR3 sequence (DNA): TGTGCCAGCAGCGCAAAGGGACTGATGACAGGGGACTCCTACGAGCAGTACTTC. The chain carries TRBV6-4 and TRBJ2-7, with 8 positions matching TRBD1. In germline, CDR1 is MRHNA, CDR2 SNTAGT. Germline trimming cut 6 bases from V and 0 bases from J; bases unmatched to any gene: 16. This CDR3 spans 18 amino acids.

V and J are TRBV15 and TRBJ1-4; possibly TRBD1 for D (6 bases). The germline V gene encodes CDR1 LNHNV and CDR2 YYDKDF (reference sequence). Trimming left V 0 bases short and J 7 bases short, with 12 bases between. This CDR3 region has 15 residues. The CDR3 reads CATSRDPGAPEKLFF. CDR3 DNA sequence: TGTGCCACCAGCAGAGATCCAGGGGCGCCTGAAAAACTGTTTTTT.

The gene calls are TRBV3-1 (or the pseudogene TRBV3-2) and TRBJ1-3; the D gene is possibly TRBD1 (6 bases). This CDR3 has 14 residues. CDR1 and CDR2 from the germline V gene are LGHDT and YNNKEL (reference sequence). V was pared by 3 bases and J by 2 bases, with 8 bases between. CDR3 nucleotides: TGTGCCAGCAGCCAGCGGACAGCTGGAAACACCATATATTTT. Protein sequence: CASSQRTAGNTIYF.